This note documents a single T cell receptor beta chain sequence. Original processing methods: The assay estimated nucleated cells by amplifying reference gene primers. The data were produced by immunoSEQ multiplex PCR, yet TCRdb's version contains in-frame clones alone and is incomplete. That table is the source of V, J and clone size, and D and trimming were worked out from the DNA. The repertoire holds about 130,000 clones, approximately 84% seen once, with 9.5% to 15% in the top ten. These data are taken from a study of blood T cell repertoires in COVID-19. On the study more broadly: Sites in the United States, Italy and Spain provided acute and convalescent COVID-19 samples. Sources were T cells, B-cell-depleted T cells, or PBMCs; the material itself was cDNA or gDNA.

Material: peripheral blood. This receptor was taken from a human donor in a cohort sampled during active COVID-19.

The CDR3: CASSPLQAIGGWDSGYTF. CDR3 sequence (DNA): TGTGCCAGCAGTCCGTTACAAGCCATAGGGGGCTGGGATAGTGGCTACACCTTC. The chain couples TRBV6-6 to TRBJ1-2, with 7 bases aligning to TRBD1. The germline gives CDR1 MNHNY, CDR2 SVGAGI (reference sequence). This CDR3 spans 18 amino acids. The V and J ends lost 5 bases and 7 bases, in that order; junction bases with no gene match: 22.